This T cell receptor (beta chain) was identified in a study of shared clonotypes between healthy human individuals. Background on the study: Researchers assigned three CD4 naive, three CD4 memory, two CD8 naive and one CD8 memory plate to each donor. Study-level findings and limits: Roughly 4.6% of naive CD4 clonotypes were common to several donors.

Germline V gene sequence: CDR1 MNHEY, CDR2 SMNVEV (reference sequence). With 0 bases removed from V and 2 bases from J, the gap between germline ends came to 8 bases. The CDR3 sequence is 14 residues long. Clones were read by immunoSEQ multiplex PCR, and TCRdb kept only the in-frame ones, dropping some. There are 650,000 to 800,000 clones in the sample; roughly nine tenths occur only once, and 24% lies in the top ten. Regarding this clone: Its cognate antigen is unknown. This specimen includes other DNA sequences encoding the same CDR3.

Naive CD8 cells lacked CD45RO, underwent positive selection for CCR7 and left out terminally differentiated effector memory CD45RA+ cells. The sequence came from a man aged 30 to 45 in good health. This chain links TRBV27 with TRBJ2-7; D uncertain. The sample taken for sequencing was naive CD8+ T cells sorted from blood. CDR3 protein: CASSLSAGTYEQYF. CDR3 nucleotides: TGTGCCAGCAGTTTATCGGCCGGAACCTACGAGCAGTACTTC.